This T cell receptor beta chain was recorded in a study of blood T cell repertoires in COVID-19. Study at large: The samples span acute and convalescent COVID-19 from the United States, Italy and Spain. T cells, B-cell-depleted T cells, or PBMCs provided the cDNA or gDNA that served as material.

Methods used by the authors: From reference gene primer amplification, estimates of nucleated cell counts were derived. The repertoire was sequenced with immunoSEQ multiplex PCR; TCRdb's copy has only in-frame clones and lacks some. V, J and clone size are those of that table, while D and trimming were read from the DNA. The sample gives 250,000 or so clones, roughly 86% of which show up once; approximately 0.8% is in the top ten. This CDR3 has 19 amino acids. V trimming: 6 bases; J trimming: 0 bases; junction bases outside the gene matches: 13. The rearrangement links TRBV23-1 to TRBJ1-6; 8 nucleotides match TRBD1. TRBV23-1 counts as an open reading frame of uncertain function. The TCR was taken from a woman in her twenties or thirties with acute or convalescent COVID-19. Sequencing was carried out using peripheral blood. The CDR3 protein is CASRPPGQAPSSYNSPLHF. CDR3 coding DNA: TGCGCCAGCAGACCACCGGGACAGGCGCCGAGCTCCTATAATTCACCCCTCCACTTT.